Presented here are 16 T cell receptor beta chains from one specimen sequenced in a study of T cells in Graves' hyperthyroidism and ophthalmopathy. The CDR3 regions of TCR beta were amplified from RNA transcripts. The TCR CDR3 was amplified in a first-round RT-PCR using the HTBI primer set. TCRdb re-derived calls from the multiplex PCR reads in MiXCR, one entry per CDR3 protein. The repertoire holds some 510,000 distinct CDR3 sequences, with 35% to 55% as singletons. The sequenced sample consisted of peripheral blood or thyroid tissue (not recorded which). Receptors originate from a woman between 18 and 29 years old with Graves' hyperthyroidism.

This clonotype was picked up a small number of times. This rearrangement joins TRBV5-1 to TRBJ1-5; 9 positions agree with TRBD1. Losses at the gene ends were 4 bases for V and 3 bases for J; bases not matched to a gene: 5. The CDR3 runs to 15 residues. CDR1 SGHRS and CDR2 YFSETQ come from the germline V gene. The DNA for the CDR3 is TGCGCCAGCAGCACACGGACAGGGGACAATCAGCCCCAGCATTTT. This gives the protein CASSTRTGDNQPQHF.

This clonotype has a count of ten or more. This CDR3 reads CASSVSYEQYF. The CDR3 DNA follows: TGTGCCAGCAGTGTCTCCTACGAGCAGTACTTC. The rearrangement joins TRBV2 to TRBJ2-7; no clear D. V gave up 4 bases and J gave up 0 bases, with 1 base separating them. Germline V gene data show CDR1 as SNHLY and CDR2 as FYNNEI. This CDR3 is 11 amino acids long.

This clonotype was seen ten or more times. The chain recombines TRBV19 with TRBJ1-5; tentative D call: TRBD1 (6 bases). Germline V gene data show CDR1 as LNHDA and CDR2 as SQIVND (reference sequence). Trimming removed 5 bases from V and 11 bases from J, with 10 bases in between. The CDR3 length is 11 residues. The CDR3 DNA reads as TGTGCCAGTAGTCTAGGGACAACCCAGCATTTT. Translated, it gives CASSLGTTQHF.

Concerning this clonotype: A much larger clone is a single base away; this may be a read error. The rearrangement links TRBV29-1 to TRBJ1-1; 10 bases line up with TRBD1. The CDR3 has 15 residues. CDR1 and CDR2 (germline): SQVTM, ANQGSEA. V trimming: 4 bases; J trimming: 4 bases; junction bases outside the gene matches: 9. This CDR3 is CSVVDRGRVSTEAFF. The CDR3 DNA reads TGCAGCGTTGTAGACAGGGGGCGTGTGAGCACTGAAGCTTTCTTT.

This clonotype has more than one count but fewer than ten. V usage is TRBV14 and J usage is TRBJ1-2; a possible D gene is TRBD1 (5 bases). Germline-derived CDR1 and CDR2 are SGHDN and FVKESK. V lost 3 bases and J lost 2, with 13 bases in between. This CDR3 is 15 amino acids long. This chain's CDR3 is CASSQPGGGNYGYTF. Written as DNA, the CDR3 is TGTGCCAGCAGCCAGCCTGGGGGGGGGAACTATGGCTACACCTTC.

This chain connects TRBV7-2 to TRBJ2-3, with a possible D match to TRBD1 (5 bases). V was cut by 4 bases and J by 0 bases, with 11 bases left in between. The CDR3 is made up of 15 amino acids. Germline assignment: CDR1 SGHTA and CDR2 FQGNSA. The CDR3 coding sequence is TGTGCCAGCAGCTCCAGACAGATTAGCACAGATACGCAGTATTTT. Translating gives CASSSRQISTDTQYF.

In this sample, this clonotype turned up a few times. The V gene is TRBV2, the J gene TRBJ2-2; 9 positions agree with TRBD2. The ends lost 6 bases at V and 0 bases at J; junction bases unmatched: 8. From germline, CDR1 is SNHLY and CDR2 FYNNEI. CDR3 length equals 17 residues. The CDR3 reads CASSLEGGRANTGELFF. The CDR3 region has the DNA TGTGCCAGCAGCTTGGAAGGCGGGAGGGCGAACACCGGGGAGCTGTTTTTT.

The rearrangement links TRBV6-5 to TRBJ1-2; 12 bases map to TRBD1. V was clipped by 2 bases and J by 10 bases; unmatched bases: 8. Germline V gene sequence: CDR1 MNHEY, CDR2 SVGAGI. This CDR3 comprises 15 residues. The CDR3 reads CASSYAGTGGPSYTF. CDR3 bases: TGTGCCAGCAGTTACGCCGGGACAGGGGGCCCCTCCTACACCTTC.

The V call is TRBV20-1, the J call TRBJ1-1; the D gene is possibly TRBD1 (6 bases). From germline, CDR1 is DFQATT and CDR2 SNEGSKA (reference sequence). V lost 3 bases and J 10 bases, leaving 15 bases between the germline ends. The CDR3 has 12 residues. CDR3 DNA sequence: TGCAGTGCTAGTTTGGCAGGGGTTATAGCTTTCTTT. Protein sequence: CSASLAGVIAFF.

The rearrangement uses TRBV4-1 and TRBJ1-5; TRBD1 is a possible D gene (6 bases). CDR1 MGHRA and CDR2 YSYEKL come from the germline V gene. V was shortened by 4 bases and J by 0 bases, with 13 bases between the two germline ends. The CDR3 extends over 16 amino acids. CDR3 protein: CASSPRTVYSNQPQHF. The CDR3 nucleotides are TGCGCCAGCAGCCCTCGGACAGTTTATAGCAATCAGCCCCAGCATTTT.

The rearrangement links TRBV7-9 to TRBJ2-2; D might be TRBD1 (6 bases). CDR3 length: 13 residues. CDR1 is SEHNR, CDR2 FQNEAQ, per germline (reference sequence). Trimming left V 5 bases short and J 7 bases short, with 11 bases between. CDR3 DNA sequence: TGTGCCAGCAGCCAGGGGTCTAGCGGGGAGCTGTTTTTT. It specifies CASSQGSSGELFF.

Points on this clonotype: It may be a read error: a sequence one base away is much more abundant. The CDR3 does not end in the conserved phenylalanine or tryptophan, so this is likely a read error. This chain joins TRBV9 and TRBJ1-6; no clear D. Germline lookup yields CDR1 SGDLS and CDR2 YYNGEE. This CDR3 comprises 15 residues. V was cut by 0 bases and J by 5 bases, with 9 bases left in between. The DNA of the CDR3 is TGTGCCAGCAGCGTAGAGGGTAACGATAATTCACCCCTCCACCTT. Translated, it gives CASSVEGNDNSPLHL.

The chain is built from TRBV7-9 and TRBJ1-2; 9 bases fit TRBD1. Germline V gene data show CDR1 as SEHNR and CDR2 as FQNEAQ (reference sequence). V gave up 4 bases and J gave up 2 bases; unmatched junction bases: 5. This CDR3 comprises 15 residues. Here the CDR3 DNA reads TGTGCCAGCAGCTACCCGGGACAGGGAAACTATGGCTACACCTTC. Protein sequence: CASSYPGQGNYGYTF.

At least ten counts were recorded for this clonotype. This chain connects TRBV7-9 to TRBJ1-2; 10 bases map to TRBD1. V dropped 5 bases and J dropped 7; count of bases not matched to a gene: 4. From germline, CDR1 is SEHNR and CDR2 FQNEAQ (reference sequence). The CDR3 is made up of 13 amino acids. The CDR3 loop is CASSATGGGGYTF. Written as DNA, the CDR3 is TGTGCCAGCAGCGCGACAGGGGGCGGTGGCTACACCTTC.

The V gene is TRBV29-1, the J gene TRBJ1-3; D is unresolved. The CDR3 totals 13 residues. In germline, CDR1 is SQVTM, CDR2 ANQGSEA. Trimming left V 4 bases short and J 0 bases short, with 7 bases between. The chain's CDR3 is CSVGGNSGNTIYF. DNA of the CDR3: TGCAGCGTTGGCGGCAACTCTGGAAACACCATATATTTT.

This clonotype was recorded at least ten times. The chain employs TRBV24-1 and TRBJ1-2; TRBD1 is a possible D gene (5 bases). The CDR3 has 14 amino acids. Trimming removed 4 bases from V and 7 bases from J, with 15 bases in between. Looked up from germline, CDR1 is KGHDR and CDR2 is SFDVKD. The DNA of the CDR3 is TGTGCCACCAGTGACTTGGAAGGGGTCCCTGGCTACACCTTC. It specifies CATSDLEGVPGYTF.